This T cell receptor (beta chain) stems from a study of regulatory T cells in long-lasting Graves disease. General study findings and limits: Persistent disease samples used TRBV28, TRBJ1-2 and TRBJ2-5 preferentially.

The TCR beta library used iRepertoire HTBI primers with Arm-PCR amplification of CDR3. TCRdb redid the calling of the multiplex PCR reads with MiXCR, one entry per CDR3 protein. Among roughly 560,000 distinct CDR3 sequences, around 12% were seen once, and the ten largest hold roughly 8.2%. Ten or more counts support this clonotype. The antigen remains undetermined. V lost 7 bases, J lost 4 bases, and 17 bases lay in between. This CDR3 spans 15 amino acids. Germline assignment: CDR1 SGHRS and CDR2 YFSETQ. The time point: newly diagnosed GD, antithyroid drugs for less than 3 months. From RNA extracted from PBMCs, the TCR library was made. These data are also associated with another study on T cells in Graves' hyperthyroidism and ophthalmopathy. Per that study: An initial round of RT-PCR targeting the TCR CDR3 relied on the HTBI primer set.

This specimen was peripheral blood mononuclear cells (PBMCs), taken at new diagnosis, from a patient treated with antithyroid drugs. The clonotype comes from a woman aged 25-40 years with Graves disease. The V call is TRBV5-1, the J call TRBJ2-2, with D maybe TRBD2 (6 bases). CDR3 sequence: CASSETVEGTGELFF. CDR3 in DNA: TGCGCCAGCTCGGAGACGGTGGAGGGCACCGGGGAGCTGTTTTTT.